The TCR beta chain described here comes from a study of shared T cell receptors in the human thymus. Germline CDR1 SGHRS, CDR2 YFSETQ. The CDR3 totals 12 residues. V was clipped by 4 bases and J by 8 bases; unmatched bases: 5. Some clones are missing from TCRdb's copy, which holds only in-frame ones; the method was immunoSEQ multiplex PCR. The sample records hundreds of thousands of clones, approximately 88% being singletons. These data also formed part of another study, on human thymus T cells. From that report: Donation was from healthy Finnish infants who were having corrective surgery that addressed congenital heart defects. Thymus pieces cut out during corrective heart surgery were the tissue that was used. Thymic and blood repertoires appeared to show biased V and J gene usage. Unrelated people showed highly overlapping thymic repertoires, related research reported.

This clonotype originated in a boy in the first two years of life with a congenital heart defect. The chain joins TRBV5-1 to TRBJ1-2; 7 nucleotides match TRBD1. Material: thymocytes. This CDR3 is CASSAQGSGYTF. The CDR3 coding sequence is TGCGCCAGCAGCGCACAGGGGAGCGGCTACACCTTC. Filled out from reference TRBV5-1 and TRBJ1-2, the complete variable domain reads KAGVTQTPRYLIKTRGQQVTLSCSPISGHRSVSWYQQTPGQGLQFLFEYFSETQRNKGNFPGRFSGRQFSNSRSEMNVSTLELGDSALYLCASSAQGSGYTFGSGTRLTVV.